This T cell receptor (beta chain) is drawn from a study of control samples from healthy donors and cancer patients (dated by TCRdb to 2019 to 2021). The method behind the library was the immunoSEQ multiplex PCR assay. TCRdb took over this immuneACCESS table, retaining in-frame rearrangements with V and J assigned. Such tables are incomplete; in checked studies, under half of the missing clones stem from an unresolved V gene, and the remainder is unexplained. Recorded for this sample are 65,000 to 85,000 clones; about 89% of them occurred a single time. The leading ten clones occupy about 2.1% of the sample. V was cut back by 2 bases and J by 4 bases, leaving a gap of 8 bases between them. From cysteine to phenylalanine, the CDR3 is 13 amino acids long. Just the 39-base CDR3 DNA is kept, in frame starting at base 1. CDR1 and CDR2, per the germline V gene (reference sequence), are MNHEY and SMNVEV.

As to this clone: This receptor's antigen is unknown. No base quality values were provided; no much bigger clone lies one nucleotide off.

Sequencing was performed on PBMCs. The chain employs TRBV27 and TRBJ1-1; D gene: possibly TRBD1, on 6 matching bases. The receptor was isolated from a woman in her 50s with head and neck cancer. The DNA sequence reads TGTGCCAGCAGTTTACAGGGGAGCACTGAAGCTTTCTTT. It encodes CASSLQGSTEAFF.